A single sample gave rise to the 5 T cell receptor beta chains below, sequenced in a study of blood T cells in healthy people across ages. Primed by a sample-barcoded 5' primer and a J-beta primer mix, a second PCR proceeded for 7 to 11 cycles. Via MiXCR, TCRdb re-called the 5' RACE reads, giving one row per CDR3 protein. The sample records a few hundred thousand distinct CDR3 sequences, roughly 26% being singletons. Sequenced sample: blood. These receptors were taken from a woman aged 65 to 85 in good health.

The chain has TRBV19 and TRBJ2-3; unclear D gene. Germline-derived CDR1 and CDR2 are LNHDA and SQIVND (reference sequence). The CDR3 runs 13 residues. V gave up 1 base and J gave up 0 bases, with 2 bases separating them. CDR3 loop: CASSIASTDTQYF. The CDR3 region has the DNA TGTGCCAGTAGTATAGCTAGCACAGATACGCAGTATTTT.

This clonotype occurred a few times. The chain combines TRBV15 with TRBJ2-1; D is ambiguous. The length of the CDR3 is 14 residues. Trimming shortened V by 0 bases and J by 3 bases, and 6 bases separated the two germline ends. Germline CDR1 is LNHNV and CDR2 is YYDKDF (reference sequence). The CDR3 spells CATSREADYNEQFF. CDR3 coding DNA: TGTGCCACCAGCAGAGAGGCAGACTACAATGAGCAGTTCTTC.

The chain uses TRBV5-1 and TRBJ1-1; unclear D gene. CDR3 size: 14 residues. V was clipped by 0 bases and J by 6 bases, with 12 bases between them. CDR1 and CDR2 (germline): SGHRS, YFSETQ. The CDR3 is CASSLVSASPEAFF. The CDR3 DNA reads as TGCGCCAGCAGCTTGGTATCAGCCTCACCTGAAGCTTTCTTT.

This clonotype turned up a few times. The V call is TRBV28, the J call TRBJ1-2; no firm D call. V lost 6 bases to trimming and J lost 6 bases, with 17 bases between them. The CDR3 consists of 14 residues. The germline CDR1 and CDR2 sequences are MDHEN and SYDVKM. The DNA for the CDR3 is TGTGCCAGCAGATCCGGGCCGCCGGACCATGGCTACACCTTC. Protein product: CASRSGPPDHGYTF.

As concerns this clonotype: Possible read error: a much larger clone is one base away. V is TRBV6-5 and J is TRBJ2-7, with 9 bases lining up with TRBD1. Losses at the gene ends were 5 bases for V and 6 bases for J; bases not matched to a gene: 11. There are 15 residues in the CDR3. CDR1 MNHEY and CDR2 SVGAGI come from the germline V gene. CDR3 bases: TGTGCCAGCAGTACGGACCGGGACAGGGCGGGCGAGCAGTACTTC. Its translation: CASSTDRDRAGEQYF.